This T cell receptor (beta chain) came from a study of OX40 agonist ivuxolimab in advanced cancers. Study conclusions and caveats: The CD4+ and CD8+ T cells in the blood had expanded clonally by week 6 at 0.1 to 3.0 mg/kg.

This clone was counted once. Its antigen is unidentified. Only in-frame clones appear in the TCRdb table, and some are missing; sequencing was by immunoSEQ multiplex PCR. The data contain tens of thousands of clones, 92% of them singletons. Looked up from germline, CDR1 is SEHNR and CDR2 is FQNEAQ (reference sequence). The CDR3 has 13 residues. The ends were cut back, 8 bases at V and 6 bases at J, with 16 bases in the middle. Sequenced here: CD4+ or CD8+ T cells sorted from blood, sampled in a trial of the OX40 agonist ivuxolimab. The gene calls are TRBV7-9 and TRBJ1-1; no clear D gene. This TCR was sampled from an adult with an advanced solid tumor such as melanoma, head and neck, liver or kidney cancer. The CDR3 spells CASFISPVPEAFF. The CDR3 nucleotides read TGTGCCAGCTTCATCTCCCCGGTACCTGAAGCTTTCTTT. Variable domain in full (rest from reference TRBV7-9 and TRBJ1-1): DTGVSQNPRHKITKRGQNVTFRCDPISEHNRLYWYRQTLGQGPEFLTYFQNEAQLEKSRLLSDRFSAERPKGSFSTLEIQRTEQGDSAMYLCASFISPVPEAFFGQGTRLTVV.